Listed here are 9 T cell receptor beta chains from one sample, sequenced in a study of PD-1 blockade in classical Hodgkin lymphoma. Data came from immunoSEQ multiplex PCR; TCRdb stores just in-frame clones and leaves some out. The sample has over 15,000 clones, about nine tenths seen once. Every one of the patients relapsed after autologous stem cell transplantation (brentuximab vedotin exposure was variable). Sequenced here: peripheral blood mononuclear cells (PBMCs), sampled before the second cycle of nivolumab. The source is a human donor with classical Hodgkin lymphoma.

The V and J genes are TRBV6-5 and TRBJ1-2; tentatively, D is TRBD1 (6 bases). CDR3 size: 14 residues. Per germline, CDR1 MNHEY and CDR2 SVGAGI. Trimming removed 5 bases from V and 0 bases from J, with 10 bases in between. CDR3 in DNA: TGTGCCAGCAGTCGGACAGATGCTAACTATGGCTACACCTTC. Protein sequence: CASSRTDANYGYTF.

The rearrangement links TRBV4-1 to TRBJ2-7, with 7 bases identical to TRBD2. V trimming: 4 bases; J trimming: 4 bases; junction bases outside the gene matches: 10. CDR1 and CDR2 (germline): MGHRA, YSYEKL. There are 15 residues in the CDR3. CDR3 amino acids: CASSPDPGGTYEQYF. The CDR3 region has the DNA TGCGCCAGCAGCCCGGACCCGGGGGGAACTTACGAGCAGTACTTC.

This clone came up a few times. This chain connects TRBV5-1 to TRBJ2-7; 14 bases align to TRBD2. V trimming: 3 bases; J trimming: 1 base; junction bases outside the gene matches: 6. The CDR3 length is 17 residues. Germline values: CDR1 SGHRS, CDR2 YFSETQ. The DNA for the CDR3 is TGCGCCAGCAGCTACGGACTAGCGGGGGGAGGGTCCTACGAGCAGTACTTC. Translation: CASSYGLAGGGSYEQYF.

CDR3 DNA: TGCGCCAGCAGCCAAGATACAGGTCGGAACACTGAAGCTTTCTTT. Translation: CASSQDTGRNTEAFF. The V and J genes are TRBV4-3 and TRBJ1-1; perhaps TRBD1 as D (5 bases). There are 15 residues in the CDR3. Germline V CDR1 and CDR2: LGHNA, YSLEER. V lost 0 bases and J 1 base, leaving 9 bases between the germline ends.

Relative to its sample, this clone is medium-sized. The chain recombines TRBV2 with TRBJ1-1; D perhaps matches TRBD1 (6 bases). Germline V gene sequence: CDR1 SNHLY, CDR2 FYNNEI. V lost 4 bases and J 4 bases, leaving 10 bases between the germline ends. CDR3 length: 13 residues. As DNA, the CDR3 is TGTGCCAGCAGTGCACAGGGCGGCACTGAAGCTTTCTTT. It codes for CASSAQGGTEAFF.

The CDR3 coding sequence is TGTGCCAGCAGCTCATCCGGGACGGAGGGGACGGGCCTAAACATTCAGTACTTC. It encodes CASSSSGTEGTGLNIQYF. This chain joins TRBV7-9 and TRBJ2-4; a weak D match, TRBD2 (6 bases). The CDR3 spans 18 residues. V was clipped by 4 bases and J by 6 bases, with 25 bases between them. Per the germline V gene, CDR1 is SEHNR and CDR2 is FQNEAQ (reference sequence). The full variable domain, with the rest looked up from reference TRBV7-9 and TRBJ2-4, is DTGVSQNPRHKITKRGQNVTFRCDPISEHNRLYWYRQTLGQGPEFLTYFQNEAQLEKSRLLSDRFSAERPKGSFSTLEIQRTEQGDSAMYLCASSSSGTEGTGLNIQYFGAGTRLSVL.

This clone was seen only once. The rearrangement uses TRBV6-5 and TRBJ2-3; 10 nucleotides line up with TRBD2. The CDR3 loop spans 16 amino acids. Germline CDR1 is MNHEY and CDR2 is SVGAGI. V trimming: 0 bases; J trimming: 1 base; junction bases outside the gene matches: 1. As DNA, the CDR3 is TGTGCCAGCAGTTACTCGCTAGCGGGGGGCACAGATACGCAGTATTTT. The encoded protein is CASSYSLAGGTDTQYF.

The J gene is TRBJ2-5, the V gene TRBV5-1; D perhaps matches TRBD1 (6 bases). The germline V gene has CDR1 SGHRS and CDR2 YFSETQ. Trimming pared 1 base from V and 6 bases from J, leaving 10 bases between. This CDR3 region has 13 residues. CDR3 sequence reads: CASSLSGDQTQYF. The CDR3 nucleotides are TGCGCCAGCAGCTTGTCAGGGGACCAGACCCAGTACTTC.

The CDR3 loop reads CASSYTLGGAYEQYF. The CDR3 DNA reads as TGCGCCAGCAGCTATACCCTCGGGGGGGCTTACGAGCAGTACTTC. The V call is TRBV5-1, the J call TRBJ2-7; 8 positions agree with TRBD2. The CDR3 totals 15 residues. Germline CDR1 and CDR2: SGHRS and YFSETQ. The trim removed 3 bases at V and 4 bases at J, leaving 9 bases unmatched.